There are a few counts of the clone carrying this T cell receptor beta chain. Antigen specificity is unknown. The CDR3 spans 15 residues. The germline V gene has CDR1 LGHDT and CDR2 YNNKEL (reference sequence). J gave up 6 bases and V 3 bases, and 8 bases lay outside the gene matches. The sample comes from a study of molecular identifiers for immune sequencing clone quantification. Regarding the study as a whole: Reportedly, one cell's Jurkat TCR RNA was detected within 1,200,000 naive CD8 cells. Clones carrying above 20 RNA copies accounted for over 98% of effector molecules, under 1% in naive cells.

Each CDR3 protein is one row after TCRdb ran MiXCR on the PCR reads. The repertoire consists of around 70,000 distinct CDR3 sequences, with roughly 18% occurring once and the leading ten covering about 1.6%. Sequencing libraries of naive CD8 cells derived from approximately 20,000 to 980,000 sorted cells with 10%, 30% or 50% RNA. Naive CD8 T cells underwent sorting with the CD8+CD4-CCR7+CD45RA+ definition. This TCR was sampled from a human donor in good health. Some libraries in this study had Jurkat cell RNA spiked in. The specimen was naive CD8+ T cells from blood, with Jurkat cell RNA spiked in. Subset indicated: FACS-sorted CD8+CD4-CCR7+CD45RA+ naive T cells. The chain links TRBV3-1 to TRBJ2-1, with 7 positions matching TRBD2. The CDR3 bases are TGTGCCAGCAGCCAGACGGGACTACGATTCAATGAGCAGTTCTTC. This encodes CASSQTGLRFNEQFF.